This TCR beta chain was identified during a study of blood T cells in healthy people across ages. Study results and caveats: PBMCs that were unsorted prevented a conclusive naive versus antigen-experienced comparison.

Together with a sample-barcoded 5' primer, a J-beta primer mix was included in a second PCR lasting roughly 6 to 12 cycles. TCRdb processed the 5' RACE reads anew with MiXCR; each CDR3 protein has one entry. The repertoire includes 850,000 or so distinct CDR3 sequences, less than 35% of them detected once, and 15% to 20% sits in the top ten. Concerning this clonotype itself: Antigen specificity is unknown.

Input material: blood. The clonotype was recovered from a woman aged 80 or older in good health.

CDR3 region: CASSLAARNTGELFF. The CDR3 bases are TGTGCCAGCAGCTTAGCGGCGCGGAACACCGGGGAGCTGTTTTTT. The V call is TRBV7-2, the J call TRBJ2-2; D unresolved. Trimming stripped 0 bases from V and 1 base from J, with 6 bases between. CDR3 length: 15 amino acids. The germline V gene encodes CDR1 SGHTA and CDR2 FQGNSA.